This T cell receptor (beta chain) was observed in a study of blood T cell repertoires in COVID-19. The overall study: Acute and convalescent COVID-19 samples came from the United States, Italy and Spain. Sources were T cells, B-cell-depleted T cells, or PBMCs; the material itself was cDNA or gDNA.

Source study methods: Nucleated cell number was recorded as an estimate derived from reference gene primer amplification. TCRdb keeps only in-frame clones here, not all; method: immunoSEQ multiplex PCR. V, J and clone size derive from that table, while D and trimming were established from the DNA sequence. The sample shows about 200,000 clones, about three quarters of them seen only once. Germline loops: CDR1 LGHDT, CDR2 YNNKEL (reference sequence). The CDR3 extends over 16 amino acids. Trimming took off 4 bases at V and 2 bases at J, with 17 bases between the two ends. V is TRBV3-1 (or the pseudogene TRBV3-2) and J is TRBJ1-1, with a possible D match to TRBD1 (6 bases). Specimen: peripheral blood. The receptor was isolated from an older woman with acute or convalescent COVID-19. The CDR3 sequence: CASSPRRQGRNTEAFF. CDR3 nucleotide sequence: TGTGCCAGCAGCCCCAGAAGGCAGGGGAGAAACACTGAAGCTTTCTTT.